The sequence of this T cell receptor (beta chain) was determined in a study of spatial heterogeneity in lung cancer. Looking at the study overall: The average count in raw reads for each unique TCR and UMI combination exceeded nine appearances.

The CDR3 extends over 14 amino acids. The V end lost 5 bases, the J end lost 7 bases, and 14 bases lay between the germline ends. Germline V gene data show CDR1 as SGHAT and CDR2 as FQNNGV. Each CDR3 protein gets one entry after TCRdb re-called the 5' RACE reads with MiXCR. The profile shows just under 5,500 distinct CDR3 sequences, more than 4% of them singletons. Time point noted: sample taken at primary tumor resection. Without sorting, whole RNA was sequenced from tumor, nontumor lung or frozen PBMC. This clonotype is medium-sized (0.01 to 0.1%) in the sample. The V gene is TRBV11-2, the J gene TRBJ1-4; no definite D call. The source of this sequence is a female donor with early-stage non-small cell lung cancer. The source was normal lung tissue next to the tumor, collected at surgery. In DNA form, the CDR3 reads TGTGCCAGCAGCCCTCGCCGGGGAAGTGAAAAACTGTTTTTT. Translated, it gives CASSPRRGSEKLFF.